These T cell receptor beta chains were read from a single sample in a study of shared clonotypes between healthy human individuals. The protocol was immunoSEQ multiplex PCR, while the TCRdb copy is restricted to in-frame clones and leaves out a portion. Here the sample spans 2 million to 2.5 million clones, more than 80% being singletons. Sequencing used naive CD4+ T cells from PBMCs. Receptors were obtained from a young man in good health. Some clones in this sample may be carry-over from other donors' samples. Each CDR3 is given with its conserved first and last residue. Each record gives: V gene, J gene, clone size, D gene, CDR3 protein, CDR3 DNA. D genes are given only for firm matches. Clone size appears in some rows only: once, few, many, or a class for an expanded clone.

TRBV9	TRBJ2-5	.	.	CASSVRDNQETQYF	TGTGCCAGCAGCGTCCGGGACAATCAAGAGACCCAGTACTTC
TRBV5-6	TRBJ2-5	.	.	CASSLRFGTQYF	TGTGCCAGCAGCCTCCGATTCGGGACCCAGTACTTC
TRBV4-1	TRBJ2-7	.	TRBD2	CASSHSPRSSGSYEQYF	TGCGCCAGCAGCCATAGTCCGCGGTCTAGCGGTTCCTACGAGCAGTACTTC
TRBV10-3	TRBJ1-5	.	TRBD1	CAISEGARGQGQPQHF	TGTGCCATCAGTGAGGGTGCGAGGGGGCAGGGGCAGCCCCAGCATTTT
TRBV28	TRBJ1-2	.	TRBD1	CASTQGGAVNYGYTF	TGTGCCAGCACCCAGGGGGGTGCTGTAAACTATGGCTACACCTTC
TRBV2	TRBJ2-7	.	.	CASSEGQGNGYEQYF	TGTGCCAGCAGTGAAGGGCAGGGGAACGGCTACGAGCAGTACTTC
TRBV5-4	TRBJ1-2	.	.	CASSLPGQNYGYTF	TGTGCCAGCTCGCTGCCCGGACAGAACTATGGCTACACCTTC
TRBV9	TRBJ1-1	.	.	CASSVAGGNTEAFF	TGTGCCAGCAGCGTAGCAGGAGGGAACACTGAAGCTTTCTTT
TRBV28	TRBJ1-4	.	TRBD1	CASSFVRGREKLFF	TGTGCCAGCAGTTTTGTCAGGGGGCGGGAAAAACTGTTTTTT
TRBV7-6	TRBJ2-6	.	.	CASSPGRISGANVLTF	TGTGCCAGCAGCCCAGGACGGATCTCTGGGGCCAACGTCCTGACTTTC
TRBV5-1	TRBJ2-4	.	.	CASSPDSRGDIQYF	TGCGCCAGCAGCCCGGACAGCCGCGGGGACATTCAGTACTTC
TRBV28	TRBJ1-2	.	TRBD1	CASSPRNRGYYGYTF	TGTGCCAGCAGCCCCCGGAACAGGGGGTACTATGGCTACACCTTC
TRBV18	TRBJ1-5	.	TRBD1	CASSPTGGDHQPQHF	TGTGCCAGCTCACCGACAGGGGGCGATCATCAGCCCCAGCATTTT
TRBV20-1	TRBJ2-7	.	TRBD1	CSAYRGHEQYF	TGCAGTGCATACAGGGGCCACGAGCAGTACTTC
TRBV28	TRBJ2-7	.	.	CASSLLGGEQYF	TGTGCCAGCAGTTTATTGGGTGGCGAGCAGTACTTC
TRBV5-1	TRBJ2-1	.	.	CASTAGSTGDEQFF	TGCGCCAGCACGGCGGGCTCGACTGGAGATGAGCAGTTCTTC
TRBV7-9	TRBJ1-2	.	.	CASSRAMGGNNYGYTF	TGTGCCAGCAGCCGCGCTATGGGCGGCAACAACTATGGCTACACCTTC
TRBV6-5	TRBJ1-2	few	.	CASSLRQDHGYTF	TGTGCCAGCAGCCTTCGACAGGATCATGGCTACACCTTC
TRBV6-4	TRBJ2-7	.	TRBD2	CASSDGPSGYEQYF	TGTGCCAGCAGTGACGGGCCTAGCGGGTACGAGCAGTACTTC
TRBV5-1	TRBJ2-1	.	TRBD2	CASSSNVGTNYNEQFF	TGCGCCAGCAGCTCAAACGTCGGGACTAACTACAATGAGCAGTTCTTC
TRBV5-1	TRBJ2-1	.	TRBD1	CASSLRDSTYNEQFF	TGCGCCAGCAGCTTGAGGGACAGCACTTACAATGAGCAGTTCTTC
TRBV5-1	TRBJ1-1	.	.	CASSPQTRGLNTEAFF	TGCGCCAGCAGCCCACAAACCAGGGGATTGAACACTGAAGCTTTCTTT
TRBV7-8	TRBJ2-1	.	TRBD2	CASTLWERELFF	TGTGCCAGCACCTTATGGGAGCGGGAGCTGTTCTTC
TRBV10-3	TRBJ2-5	once	.	CASGRDQETQYF	TGTGCCAGTGGACGGGACCAAGAGACCCAGTACTTC
TRBV18	TRBJ1-5	.	.	CASANSNQPQHF	TGTGCCAGCGCCAATAGCAATCAGCCCCAGCATTTT
TRBV6-5	TRBJ1-2	.	.	CASYIYYGYTF	TGTGCCAGCTATATCTACTATGGCTACACCTTC
TRBV27	TRBJ2-1	.	.	CASVKGVSYNEQFF	TGTGCCAGCGTTAAGGGGGTTTCCTACAATGAGCAGTTCTTC
TRBV27	TRBJ2-3	.	.	CASSLGRGSTDTQYF	TGTGCCAGCAGTTTAGGGCGGGGTAGCACAGATACGCAGTATTTT
TRBV28	TRBJ1-5	.	.	CASSFRGSQPQHF	TGTGCCAGCAGTTTTAGAGGGTCTCAGCCCCAGCATTTT
TRBV6-1	TRBJ2-7	.	.	CASNRQSYEQYF	TGTGCCAGCAACCGACAGTCCTACGAGCAGTACTTC
TRBV5-4	TRBJ2-7	.	.	CASSGGASYEQYF	TGTGCCAGCAGCGGGGGGGCGTCCTACGAGCAGTACTTC
TRBV15	TRBJ1-1	.	.	CATSRGWGANGEAFF	TGTGCCACCAGCAGGGGGTGGGGGGCGAACGGTGAAGCTTTCTTT
TRBV28	TRBJ2-1	.	.	CASSLGGGQFF	TGTGCCAGCAGTTTAGGGGGAGGGCAGTTCTTC
TRBV5-6	TRBJ2-3	.	.	CASSLDGGSTDTQYF	TGTGCCAGCAGCTTGGACGGCGGTAGCACAGATACGCAGTATTTT
TRBV6-5	TRBJ1-2	.	TRBD1	CASSYGSGGNYGYTF	TGTGCCAGCAGTTACGGGTCAGGGGGTAACTATGGCTACACCTTC
TRBV19	TRBJ1-1	.	.	CASSRTLDVPEAFF	TGTGCCAGTAGCCGAACTTTGGACGTACCTGAAGCTTTCTTT
TRBV5-6	TRBJ1-3	.	.	CASSPRLGNTIYF	TGTGCCAGCAGCCCGAGACTGGGAAACACCATATATTTT
TRBV11-2	TRBJ2-1	.	.	CASSFGGLWYNEQFF	TGTGCCAGCAGCTTCGGGGGTCTTTGGTACAATGAGCAGTTCTTC
TRBV18	TRBJ2-4	.	TRBD2	CASSPGTSGRRVEAKNIQYF	TGTGCCAGCTCACCCGGGACTAGCGGGAGAAGGGTTGAAGCCAAAAACATTCAGTACTTC
TRBV4-1	TRBJ2-2	.	TRBD1	CASSQVDRDTGELFF	TGCGCCAGCAGCCAAGTCGACAGGGACACCGGGGAGCTGTTTTTT
TRBV9	TRBJ2-7	.	.	CASSVGVNPYEQYF	TGTGCCAGCAGCGTAGGGGTTAACCCTTACGAGCAGTACTTC
TRBV5-1	TRBJ2-1	.	TRBD2	CASSPTSGSYNEQFF	TGCGCCAGCAGCCCGACTAGCGGGAGTTACAATGAGCAGTTCTTC
TRBV28	TRBJ1-2	.	.	CATRGEVGYTF	TGTGCCACCAGGGGTGAGGTTGGCTACACCTTC
TRBV7-8	TRBJ1-5	.	TRBD1	CASSLGQGVLQPQHF	TGTGCCAGCAGCTTAGGGCAGGGGGTGCTTCAGCCCCAGCATTTT
TRBV30	TRBJ2-7	.	TRBD2	CAGTSGRAPYEQYF	TGTGCCGGAACTAGCGGGAGAGCTCCGTACGAGCAGTACTTC
TRBV19	TRBJ1-5	few	.	CASSIIRTSNQPQHF	TGTGCCAGTAGTATAATAAGGACTAGCAATCAGCCCCAGCATTTT
TRBV30	TRBJ2-2	.	.	CAWSITWTDTGELFF	TGTGCCTGGAGCATCACCTGGACGGACACCGGGGAGCTGTTTTTT
TRBV27	TRBJ2-5	.	.	CASSLGPGLGTRETQYF	TGTGCCAGCAGTTTAGGTCCTGGGCTGGGCACTCGGGAGACCCAGTACTTC
TRBV7-9	TRBJ2-2	.	.	CASSPYLVDTGELFF	TGTGCCAGCAGCCCGTATTTAGTTGACACCGGGGAGCTGTTTTTT